This T cell receptor (beta chain) was captured by sequencing in a study of blood T cell repertoires in COVID-19. The overall study: Sites in the United States, Italy and Spain provided acute and convalescent COVID-19 samples. From T cells, B-cell-depleted T cells, or PBMCs came the material, which was cDNA or gDNA.

Original data processing: Estimated nucleated cell counts came from reference gene primer amplification. Libraries were prepared by immunoSEQ multiplex PCR; TCRdb keeps only in-frame clonotypes and omits some of them. V and J calls and clone size come straight from that table; D and trimming were deduced from the DNA. The table lists about 56,000 clones, 80% to 85% of them singletons. The length of the CDR3 is 14 residues. The germline V gene has CDR1 KGHSH and CDR2 LQKENI. V was pared by 6 bases and J by 5 bases, with 16 bases between. The V call is TRBV18, the J call TRBJ1-1; D perhaps matches TRBD1 (5 bases). The receptor was isolated from a woman over 75 with acute or convalescent COVID-19. Sequenced material: peripheral blood. The CDR3 bases are TGTGCCAGCTCGCCGGGGGAGGTAGCGACTGAAGCTTTCTTT. Protein sequence: CASSPGEVATEAFF.